This T cell receptor beta chain came from a study of T cell repertoires in cytomegalovirus infection. Trimming removed 1 base from V and 2 bases from J, with 8 bases in between. The CDR3 contains 14 residues. Looked up from germline, CDR1 is MDHEN and CDR2 is SYDVKM. Via MiXCR, TCRdb re-called the reads, giving one row per CDR3 protein. The repertoire includes 400,000 to 550,000 distinct CDR3 sequences, 10% to 12% of them detected once, and approximately 10% sits in the top ten. A few counts support this clonotype. This TCR was sampled from a human donor in good health (CMV status not recorded). Some clones in this sample may be carry-over from other donors' samples. Sequencing was carried out using PBMCs. The chain uses TRBV28 and TRBJ1-2; no reliable D call. The CDR3 DNA follows: TGTGCCAGCAGTTTATATTCGGGAAACTATGGCTACACCTTC. It yields the protein CASSLYSGNYGYTF.